The clone carrying this T cell receptor (beta chain) was counted once. Its target is unknown. The CDR3 is 13 residues long. V was trimmed by 5 bases and J by 5 bases, leaving 15 bases between them. The germline V gene encodes CDR1 SQVTM and CDR2 ANQGSEA. The sample belongs to a study of neoadjuvant anti-PD-1 for oral cavity cancer. Clones were read by immunoSEQ multiplex PCR, and TCRdb kept only the in-frame ones, dropping some. The repertoire holds about 12,000 clones, with about 61% as singletons. Study-wide findings and caveats: TCR analyses covered only a few patients per response group.

The sample was tumor tissue, taken before nivolumab (anti-PD-1) treatment. V gene TRBV29-1 combines with J gene TRBJ1-1, with D possibly matching TRBD1 (6 bases). The receptor was derived from a person aged 35 to 85 with oral cavity squamous cell carcinoma. The donor label of this sample is uncertain. The CDR3 sequence is CSVQTGMGTEAFF. The CDR3, as DNA: TGCAGCGTTCAAACAGGGATGGGGACTGAAGCTTTCTTT.